The rows below give T cell receptor beta chains drawn from one sample of a study of T cell repertoires in cytomegalovirus infection. TCRdb redid the calling of the reads with MiXCR, one entry per CDR3 protein. Of approximately 770,000 distinct CDR3 sequences in the sample, about 29% were seen once. Their recognized antigens are unknown. Sequencing used cultured CD8+ T cells from PBMCs, obtained from culture after CMV antigen stimulation. Receptors originate from a human donor in good health (CMV status not recorded). Some clones in this sample may be carry-over from other donors' samples. Each CDR3 is given with its conserved first and last residue. The D gene is left open where the match is weak. Only part of the rows carry a size: once, few, many, or a class if the clone is expanded.

abundance: -; v_gene: TRBV10-3; j_gene: TRBJ2-3; d_gene: TRBD2; CDR3aa: CAIRDLTSGESTDTQYF; CDR3nt: TGTGCCATCAGAGACTTGACTAGCGGGGAAAGCACAGATACGCAGTATTTT
abundance: -; v_gene: TRBV27; j_gene: TRBJ1-2; d_gene: TRBD1; CDR3aa: CASSYTRDRAYGYTF; CDR3nt: TGTGCCAGCAGCTATACCCGGGACAGGGCGTATGGCTACACCTTC
abundance: -; v_gene: TRBV12-3/TRBV12-4; j_gene: TRBJ2-3; d_gene: -; CDR3aa: CASSSTGFPDTQYF; CDR3nt: TGTGCCAGCAGTTCAACAGGGTTCCCAGATACGCAGTATTTT
abundance: -; v_gene: TRBV10-3; j_gene: TRBJ2-3; d_gene: -; CDR3aa: CAIRTGNAQYF; CDR3nt: TGTGCCATCAGGACCGGGAATGCGCAGTATTTT
abundance: few; v_gene: TRBV10-3; j_gene: TRBJ2-1; d_gene: TRBD2; CDR3aa: CAIRTSGGANEQFF; CDR3nt: TGTGCCATCAGGACTAGCGGGGGGGCAAATGAGCAGTTCTTC
abundance: few; v_gene: TRBV11-2; j_gene: TRBJ2-3; d_gene: -; CDR3aa: CASSLVDTGRGDTQYF; CDR3nt: TGTGCCAGCAGCTTAGTAGACACAGGTCGTGGAGATACGCAGTATTTT
abundance: -; v_gene: TRBV7-9; j_gene: TRBJ1-6; d_gene: -; CDR3aa: CATQSKGEYNSPLHF; CDR3nt: TGTGCCACCCAGTCAAAGGGGGAATATAATTCACCCCTCCACTTT
abundance: few; v_gene: TRBV12-5; j_gene: TRBJ2-3; d_gene: -; CDR3aa: CASGTDGYTDTQYF; CDR3nt: TGTGCTAGTGGTACCGACGGGTACACAGATACGCAGTATTTT
abundance: -; v_gene: TRBV19; j_gene: TRBJ2-1; d_gene: -; CDR3aa: CASSIVTGLLNEQFF; CDR3nt: TGTGCCAGTAGTATAGTGACAGGCCTACTCAATGAGCAGTTCTTC
abundance: few; v_gene: TRBV9; j_gene: TRBJ1-1; d_gene: -; CDR3aa: CASSVATGLNTEAFF; CDR3nt: TGTGCCAGCAGCGTAGCCACAGGTCTAAACACTGAAGCTTTCTTT
abundance: -; v_gene: TRBV6-5; j_gene: TRBJ2-1; d_gene: -; CDR3aa: CASSETTGSSYNEQFF; CDR3nt: TGTGCCAGCAGTGAAACAACAGGGAGCTCCTACAATGAGCAGTTCTTC
abundance: -; v_gene: TRBV4-2; j_gene: TRBJ2-3; d_gene: -; CDR3aa: CASSQGWGLDTQYF; CDR3nt: TGTGCCAGCAGCCAAGGATGGGGTCTCGATACGCAGTATTTT
abundance: -; v_gene: TRBV6-2/TRBV6-3; j_gene: TRBJ2-3; d_gene: -; CDR3aa: CAHAGQGWHTDTQYF; CDR3nt: TGTGCCCACGCCGGGCAGGGGTGGCACACAGATACGCAGTATTTT
abundance: few; v_gene: TRBV7-2; j_gene: TRBJ2-3; d_gene: TRBD1; CDR3aa: CASSARDRVFDTQYF; CDR3nt: TGTGCCAGCAGCGCCCGGGACAGGGTATTCGATACGCAGTATTTT
abundance: many; v_gene: TRBV6-6; j_gene: TRBJ1-2; d_gene: TRBD1; CDR3aa: CASRDSGQELRGYGYTF; CDR3nt: TGTGCCAGCAGGGATTCGGGACAGGAGTTGCGGGGCTATGGCTACACCTTC
abundance: few; v_gene: TRBV27; j_gene: TRBJ2-2; d_gene: TRBD1; CDR3aa: CATDAGQGPTGELFF; CDR3nt: TGTGCCACCGACGCGGGACAGGGCCCTACCGGGGAGCTGTTTTTT
abundance: many; v_gene: TRBV19; j_gene: TRBJ1-1; d_gene: TRBD1; CDR3aa: CASKPRDSMNTEAFF; CDR3nt: TGTGCCAGCAAACCCCGGGACAGCATGAACACTGAAGCTTTCTTT
abundance: few; v_gene: TRBV2; j_gene: TRBJ1-5; d_gene: TRBD1; CDR3aa: CASRGQGNSWAQPQHF; CDR3nt: TGTGCCAGCAGGGGACAGGGGAATAGCTGGGCTCAGCCCCAGCATTTT
abundance: few; v_gene: TRBV27; j_gene: TRBJ2-5; d_gene: -; CDR3aa: CASSTGPKETQYF; CDR3nt: TGTGCCAGCAGTACAGGACCTAAAGAGACCCAGTACTTC
abundance: -; v_gene: TRBV19; j_gene: TRBJ1-1; d_gene: TRBD1; CDR3aa: CASSNHRQGGKGVNTEAFF; CDR3nt: TGTGCCAGTAGTAACCACAGACAGGGAGGCAAAGGGGTGAACACTGAAGCTTTCTTT
abundance: many; v_gene: TRBV7-8; j_gene: TRBJ2-3; d_gene: TRBD2; CDR3aa: CASSPLTSGVVSADTQYF; CDR3nt: TGTGCCAGCAGCCCCCTGACTAGCGGGGTAGTCAGCGCAGATACGCAGTATTTT
abundance: -; v_gene: TRBV28; j_gene: TRBJ2-5; d_gene: TRBD1; CDR3aa: CASSPFRTGVGETQYF; CDR3nt: TGTGCCAGCAGTCCCTTCCGGACAGGGGTAGGAGAGACCCAGTACTTC
abundance: -; v_gene: TRBV28; j_gene: TRBJ2-4; d_gene: -; CDR3aa: CASGPGLGMAKNIQYF; CDR3nt: TGTGCCAGCGGCCCCGGGTTGGGAATGGCCAAAAACATTCAGTACTTC
abundance: few; v_gene: TRBV11-2; j_gene: TRBJ2-3; d_gene: -; CDR3aa: CASSLEYGFVDTQYF; CDR3nt: TGTGCCAGCAGCTTAGAGTACGGGTTTGTAGATACGCAGTATTTT
abundance: few; v_gene: TRBV29-1; j_gene: TRBJ1-2; d_gene: -; CDR3aa: CSAHNRGGYTF; CDR3nt: TGCAGCGCTCACAATCGAGGTGGCTACACCTTC
abundance: -; v_gene: TRBV7-9; j_gene: TRBJ2-5; d_gene: -; CDR3aa: CASSLGGLRHVQETQYF; CDR3nt: TGTGCCAGCAGCTTAGGCGGATTGAGACACGTCCAAGAGACCCAGTACTTC
abundance: -; v_gene: TRBV9; j_gene: TRBJ2-1; d_gene: -; CDR3aa: CASSLHLGGSGQFF; CDR3nt: TGTGCCAGCAGCCTCCACCTTGGGGGTTCCGGGCAGTTCTTC
abundance: -; v_gene: TRBV4-3; j_gene: TRBJ1-4; d_gene: -; CDR3aa: CASTPPGGEKLFF; CDR3nt: TGCGCCAGCACCCCTCCGGGAGGTGAAAAACTGTTTTTT
abundance: few; v_gene: TRBV7-8; j_gene: TRBJ1-5; d_gene: -; CDR3aa: CASSSWRTVNQPQHF; CDR3nt: TGTGCCAGCAGCTCCTGGAGGACGGTGAATCAGCCCCAGCATTTT
abundance: many; v_gene: TRBV27; j_gene: TRBJ2-3; d_gene: TRBD1; CDR3aa: CASSSRDRATDTQYF; CDR3nt: TGTGCCAGCAGTTCCCGGGACAGGGCAACAGATACGCAGTATTTT
abundance: -; v_gene: TRBV6-5; j_gene: TRBJ1-1; d_gene: -; CDR3aa: CASSYSTLMNTEAFF; CDR3nt: TGTGCCAGCAGTTACTCTACGCTCATGAACACTGAAGCTTTCTTT
abundance: few; v_gene: TRBV20-1; j_gene: TRBJ1-1; d_gene: TRBD1; CDR3aa: CSARDIKGAGVTEAFF; CDR3nt: TGCAGTGCTAGAGATATAAAGGGGGCAGGGGTAACTGAAGCTTTCTTT
abundance: -; v_gene: TRBV5-5; j_gene: TRBJ2-7; d_gene: -; CDR3aa: CASSRLRDYEQYF; CDR3nt: TGTGCCAGCAGCCGACTCCGGGACTACGAGCAGTACTTC
abundance: few; v_gene: TRBV4-1; j_gene: TRBJ2-7; d_gene: -; CDR3aa: CASSQEGSGSGGLEQYF; CDR3nt: TGCGCCAGCAGCCAAGAAGGATCGGGGTCGGGGGGCCTCGAGCAGTACTTC
abundance: -; v_gene: TRBV10-3; j_gene: TRBJ2-2; d_gene: -; CDR3aa: CTIRQVTGELFF; CDR3nt: TGTACCATCAGACAGGTCACCGGGGAGCTGTTTTTT
abundance: few; v_gene: TRBV5-4; j_gene: TRBJ2-2; d_gene: -; CDR3aa: CASSLVMGSGELFF; CDR3nt: TGTGCCAGCAGCTTGGTCATGGGTTCCGGGGAGCTGTTTTTT
abundance: few; v_gene: TRBV12-3/TRBV12-4; j_gene: TRBJ2-7; d_gene: TRBD1; CDR3aa: CASSLAEIPGQRDYEQYF; CDR3nt: TGTGCCAGCAGTTTAGCCGAGATACCGGGACAGCGAGACTACGAGCAGTACTTC
abundance: few; v_gene: TRBV5-5; j_gene: TRBJ1-2; d_gene: -; CDR3aa: CASSPESRGYGYTF; CDR3nt: TGTGCCAGCAGCCCGGAGTCACGGGGGTATGGCTACACCTTC
abundance: -; v_gene: TRBV5-6; j_gene: TRBJ1-1; d_gene: TRBD1; CDR3aa: CASSLVGGWKNTEAFF; CDR3nt: TGTGCCAGCAGCTTGGTAGGGGGCTGGAAGAACACTGAAGCTTTCTTT
abundance: few; v_gene: TRBV7-8; j_gene: TRBJ2-1; d_gene: -; CDR3aa: CASSLSVGESNEQFF; CDR3nt: TGTGCCAGCAGCCTAAGTGTAGGGGAAAGCAATGAGCAGTTCTTC
abundance: many; v_gene: TRBV6-5; j_gene: TRBJ2-1; d_gene: TRBD2; CDR3aa: CASSLAGTSGNEQFF; CDR3nt: TGTGCCAGCAGCCTAGCCGGGACTAGCGGCAATGAGCAGTTCTTC
abundance: many; v_gene: TRBV7-6; j_gene: TRBJ2-1; d_gene: -; CDR3aa: CASSPTGFYNEQFF; CDR3nt: TGTGCCAGCAGCCCAACGGGGTTCTACAATGAGCAGTTCTTC
abundance: -; v_gene: TRBV4-1; j_gene: TRBJ1-2; d_gene: -; CDR3aa: CASSPTLNYGYTF; CDR3nt: TGCGCCAGCAGTCCGACCTTAAACTATGGCTACACCTTC
abundance: -; v_gene: TRBV5-6; j_gene: TRBJ1-5; d_gene: -; CDR3aa: CASSPLGGNQPQHF; CDR3nt: TGTGCCAGCAGCCCCTTGGGCGGCAATCAGCCCCAGCATTTT
abundance: few; v_gene: TRBV6-2/TRBV6-3; j_gene: TRBJ1-5; d_gene: TRBD1; CDR3aa: CASSVDRGRGSNQPQHF; CDR3nt: TGTGCCAGCAGCGTGGACAGGGGGCGCGGGAGCAATCAGCCCCAGCATTTT